Listed below are T cell receptor beta chains from one sample, sequenced in a study of blood T cell repertoires in COVID-19. Libraries were prepared by immunoSEQ multiplex PCR; TCRdb keeps only in-frame clonotypes and omits some of them. This sample has roughly 150,000 clones, with 75% to 90% found just once. Sequencing input: peripheral blood. The receptors come from a middle-aged woman with acute or convalescent COVID-19. CDR3s include the opening cysteine and the closing phenylalanine or tryptophan. Each record gives: J gene, V gene, CDR3 length, D gene, CDR3 protein, CDR3 DNA. A D gene is named only where the DNA matches it firmly.

J: TRBJ2-1; V: TRBV7-8; length: 15; D: .; CDR3: CASSSKGGSYNEQFF; DNA: TGTGCCAGCAGCTCAAAAGGGGGCTCCTACAATGAGCAGTTCTTC
J: TRBJ1-1; V: TRBV12-3/TRBV12-4; length: 11; D: .; CDR3: CASSSGHWSFF; DNA: TGTGCCAGCAGTTCTGGTCACTGGTCTTTCTTT
J: TRBJ1-2; V: TRBV28; length: 14; D: .; CDR3: CASSLRPRIDGYTF; DNA: TGTGCCAGCAGTTTGCGACCCAGGATAGATGGCTACACCTTC
J: TRBJ1-3; V: TRBV29-1; length: 13; D: .; CDR3: CSVGTFSGNTIYF; DNA: TGCAGCGTCGGGACATTCTCGGGAAACACCATATATTTT
J: TRBJ2-1; V: TRBV15; length: 16; D: .; CDR3: CATSRDRGGRNNEQFF; DNA: TGTGCCACCAGCAGAGATCGGGGTGGAAGGAACAATGAGCAGTTCTTC
J: TRBJ1-1; V: TRBV28; length: 12; D: .; CDR3: CASSPMTGNIFF; DNA: TGTGCCAGCAGCCCGATGACAGGTAACATTTTCTTT
J: TRBJ2-5; V: TRBV5-1; length: 14; D: .; CDR3: CASSLTGPQETQYF; DNA: TGCGCCAGCAGCTTGACAGGCCCCCAAGAGACCCAGTACTTC
J: TRBJ2-7; V: TRBV5-6; length: 13; D: .; CDR3: CASSLTGTYEQYF; DNA: TGTGCCAGCAGCTTGACAGGTACCTACGAGCAGTACTTC
J: TRBJ1-5; V: TRBV12-3/TRBV12-4; length: 13; D: .; CDR3: CASGSSGGQPQHF; DNA: TGTGCCAGCGGAAGTAGCGGCGGCCAGCCCCAGCATTTT
J: TRBJ2-7; V: TRBV19; length: 13; D: .; CDR3: CASSIGTMYEQYF; DNA: TGTGCCAGTAGTATCGGTACGATGTACGAGCAGTACTTC
J: TRBJ2-1; V: TRBV9; length: 15; D: TRBD2; CDR3: CASSGEGLAVYEQFF; DNA: TGTGCCAGCAGCGGGGAGGGACTAGCAGTCTATGAGCAGTTCTTC